These 12 T cell receptor beta chains were sequenced from one sample in a study of OX40 agonist ivuxolimab in advanced cancers. The protocol was immunoSEQ multiplex PCR, while the TCRdb copy is restricted to in-frame clones and leaves out a portion. The sample lists tens of thousands of clones, around 85% occurring once. The starting material was CD4+ or CD8+ T cells sorted from blood, obtained in a trial of the OX40 agonist ivuxolimab. These TCRs come from an adult with an advanced solid tumor such as melanoma, head and neck, liver or kidney cancer.

J is TRBJ1-1 and V is TRBV27; TRBD1 matches at 10 bases. This CDR3 spans 16 amino acids. From germline, CDR1 is MNHEY and CDR2 SMNVEV (reference sequence). V was clipped by 7 bases and J by 3 bases; unmatched bases: 11. The CDR3 reads CASKTGTGVGDTEAFF. DNA of the CDR3: TGTGCCAGCAAAACCGGGACAGGGGTTGGAGACACTGAAGCTTTCTTT.

The chain is built from TRBV5-1 and TRBJ1-5; D might be TRBD1 (5 bases). V was pared by 4 bases and J by 6 bases, with 23 bases between. The germline V gene has CDR1 SGHRS and CDR2 YFSETQ. The CDR3 contains 17 residues. The CDR3 DNA reads TGCGCCAGCAGCCACAACCCCGACCGGGGGGTGGGTCAGCCCCAGCATTTT. Translated: CASSHNPDRGVGQPQHF.

This chain uses TRBV5-4 with TRBJ2-1; D is undetermined. The CDR3 has 11 amino acids. Germline V gene lookup returns CDR1 SGHNT and CDR2 YYREEE (reference sequence). Trimming cost V 5 bases and J 10 bases, with 10 bases left between them. The CDR3 loop is CASSYSAEQFF. The CDR3 DNA reads TGTGCCAGCAGTTACAGCGCGGAGCAGTTCTTC.

The rearrangement joins TRBV28 to TRBJ2-1, with D unresolved. CDR3 length: 13 residues. Germline assignment: CDR1 MDHEN and CDR2 SYDVKM. V lost 3 bases and J 7 bases, leaving 10 bases between the germline ends. CDR3 region: CASSFYEENEQFF. The CDR3 DNA reads TGTGCCAGCAGTTTTTACGAGGAGAATGAGCAGTTCTTC.

This chain connects TRBV29-1 to TRBJ2-2; D ambiguous. There are 13 residues in the CDR3. V was clipped by 7 bases and J by 0 bases, with 9 bases between them. Germline V CDR1 and CDR2: SQVTM, ANQGSEA. For the CDR3, the DNA is TGCAGCGGATTAGCAGCGAACACCGGGGAGCTGTTTTTT. It specifies CSGLAANTGELFF.

This chain joins TRBV6-6 and TRBJ2-5; 7 bases align to TRBD2. The V segment lost 2 bases and the J segment 3 bases; nucleotides outside the gene matches: 3. CDR3 size: 14 residues. Looked up from germline, CDR1 is MNHNY and CDR2 is SVGAGI (reference sequence). In DNA, the CDR3 is TGTGCCAGCAGTTACGGTCTAGCGGAAGAGACCCAGTACTTC. Its translation is CASSYGLAEETQYF.

The chain joins TRBV5-4 to TRBJ1-2, with D unclear. Trimming removed 3 bases at V and 6 bases at J, with 12 bases between. The V gene's germline CDR1 is SGHNT and CDR2 YYREEE (reference sequence). This CDR3 has 13 amino acids. This CDR3 is CASSSMVNHGYTF. As DNA, the CDR3 is TGTGCCAGCAGCTCTATGGTTAATCATGGCTACACCTTC.

This chain joins TRBV4-1 and TRBJ1-3; possible D gene TRBD1, 6 bases. Deletions cut 1 base from V and 0 bases from J, with 10 bases between. Germline CDR1 is MGHRA and CDR2 is YSYEKL. CDR3 length: 16 amino acids. This chain's CDR3 is CASSQVQGLSGNTIYF. For the CDR3, the DNA is TGCGCCAGCAGCCAAGTACAGGGCCTCTCTGGAAACACCATATATTTT.

V usage is TRBV29-1 and J usage is TRBJ2-5; D unresolved. From germline, CDR1 is SQVTM and CDR2 ANQGSEA. Deletions cut 3 bases from V and 5 bases from J, with 13 bases between. The CDR3 spans 13 residues. CDR3 sequence (DNA): TGCAGCGTTGACAGTCCCAACACGGAGACCCAGTACTTC. Protein: CSVDSPNTETQYF.

By share of the sample, this clone is medium-sized. This chain uses TRBV2 with TRBJ2-1; 13 bases are a match to TRBD2. V trimming: 0 bases; J trimming: 7 bases; junction bases outside the gene matches: 3. CDR1 is SNHLY, CDR2 FYNNEI, per germline. The CDR3 runs to 16 residues. The CDR3 protein is CASSEAGLAGANEQFF. The CDR3 region has the DNA TGTGCCAGCAGTGAAGCTGGACTAGCGGGGGCGAATGAGCAGTTCTTC.

J is TRBJ2-1 and V is TRBV19; the match to TRBD2 covers 7 bases. This CDR3 has 18 amino acids. Germline V CDR1 and CDR2: LNHDA, SQIVND (reference sequence). V was pared by 10 bases and J by 0 bases, with 18 bases of the junction left unmatched. CDR3 amino acids: CATYPGYERTSSYNEQFF. In DNA, the CDR3 is TGTGCCACCTACCCAGGGTATGAGCGGACTAGCTCCTACAATGAGCAGTTCTTC.

The chain recombines TRBV19 with TRBJ2-1; no clear D gene. This CDR3 spans 12 amino acids. The V gene lost 1 base and the J gene lost 3 bases, with 1 base spanning the gap. Germline V gene lookup returns CDR1 LNHDA and CDR2 SQIVND (reference sequence). CDR3 bases: TGTGCCAGTAGTATAGGCTACAATGAGCAGTTCTTC. Its translation: CASSIGYNEQFF.